This T cell receptor beta chain was profiled in a study of T cells after yellow fever vaccination. This clonotype was detected a few times. Its antigen is not known. CDR3 length: 13 amino acids. CDR1 and CDR2 (germline): LNHNV, YYDKDF (reference sequence). Trimming took 9 bases from V and 5 from J, leaving 13 bases between them. Whole-study results and caveats: Clones from primary vaccination mostly reappeared after the booster (96% CD4, approximately 91% CD8).

From the 5' RACE reads, TCRdb called clonotypes with MiXCR, one entry per CDR3 protein. The sample yields roughly 160,000 distinct CDR3 sequences, 9.3% seen once. The specimen was CD8+ T cells sorted from PBMCs, collected 45 days after the yellow fever booster vaccination. The chain employs TRBV15 and TRBJ2-2; D call uncertain. The clonotype comes from a young man who received the YFV17D yellow fever vaccine. The CDR3, as DNA: TGTGCCACGGCCATACTAAAGACCGGGGAGCTGTTTTTT. This translates into CATAILKTGELFF.